This T cell receptor beta chain was profiled in a study of CD8+CD57+ T cells in acquired aplastic anemia. Regarding the study as a whole: Patients versus controls showed no significant CD8+ Simpson's diversity difference. It was found that about 31 CD8+ CDR3 sequences were shared between patients and controls.

By flow cytometry, patients selected for sequencing had shown an expansion of CD8+CD57+ cells. No therapy was given to patients before blood sampling. In regard to this clonotype: Antigen: not known.

Trimming shortened V by 8 bases and J by 7 bases, and 11 bases separated the two germline ends. Looked up from germline, CDR1 is LNHDA and CDR2 is SQIVND (reference sequence). The CDR3 is 11 amino acids. Profiles of TCR beta VDJ and CDR3 were generated from a genomic DNA template. TCRdb re-called the reads with MiXCR, one entry per CDR3 protein. The sample records under 200,000 distinct CDR3 sequences, more than 45% being singletons. The source is a human donor with aplastic anemia. The chain links TRBV19 to TRBJ1-2; D uncertain. What was sequenced was sorted CD4+, CD8+, or CD8+CD57+ T cells (not recorded which) from PBMCs. CDR3 bases: TGTGCCAGTGGCAGTTGGGGTGGCTACACCTTC. Its protein is CASGSWGGYTF.